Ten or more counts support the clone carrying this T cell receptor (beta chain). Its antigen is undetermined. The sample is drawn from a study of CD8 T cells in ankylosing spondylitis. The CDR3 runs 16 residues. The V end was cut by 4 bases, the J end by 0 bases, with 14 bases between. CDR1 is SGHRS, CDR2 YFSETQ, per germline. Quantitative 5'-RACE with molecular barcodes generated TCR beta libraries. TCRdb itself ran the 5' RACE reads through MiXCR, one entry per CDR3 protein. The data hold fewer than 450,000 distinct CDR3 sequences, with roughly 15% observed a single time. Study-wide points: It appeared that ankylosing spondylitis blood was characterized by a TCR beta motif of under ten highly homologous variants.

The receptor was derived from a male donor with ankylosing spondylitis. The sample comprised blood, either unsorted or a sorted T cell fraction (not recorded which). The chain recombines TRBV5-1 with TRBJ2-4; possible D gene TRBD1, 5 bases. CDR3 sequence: CASSDPQGLAKNIQYF. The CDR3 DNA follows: TGCGCCAGCAGCGACCCCCAGGGCTTAGCCAAAAACATTCAGTACTTC.